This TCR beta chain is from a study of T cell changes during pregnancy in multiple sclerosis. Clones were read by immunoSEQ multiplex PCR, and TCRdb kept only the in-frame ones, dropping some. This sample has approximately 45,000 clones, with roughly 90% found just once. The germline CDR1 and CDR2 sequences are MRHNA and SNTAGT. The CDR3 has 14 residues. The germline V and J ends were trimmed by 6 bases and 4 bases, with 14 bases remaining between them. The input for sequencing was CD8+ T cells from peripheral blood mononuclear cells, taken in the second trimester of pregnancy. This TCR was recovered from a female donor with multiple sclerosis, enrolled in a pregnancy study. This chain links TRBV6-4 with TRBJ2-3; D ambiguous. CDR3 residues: CASSPSGSADTQYF. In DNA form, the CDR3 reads TGTGCCAGCAGCCCCTCAGGATCAGCAGATACGCAGTATTTT.